This T cell receptor beta chain derives from a study of blood T cell repertoires in COVID-19. Study in general: In Cohort 3, a recovered donor had either two negative PCRs, clearance, or symptom resolution. PBMCs, B-cell-depleted T cells, or T cells were the source of the cDNA or gDNA that made up the material.

Enrollees, about 18 to 95 years old, lived in some 24 US areas. Looked up from germline, CDR1 is SGHTA and CDR2 is FQGNSA. The CDR3 is made up of 16 amino acids. Losses at the gene ends were 2 bases for V and 1 base for J; bases not matched to a gene: 7. In the authors' workflow: Nucleated cell counts were estimated from reference gene primer amplification. Sequencing was performed with immunoSEQ multiplex PCR; in TCRdb, only in-frame clones are kept and a portion is missing. V, J and clone size reflect that table, while D and trimming were determined from the DNA. The table has about 170,000 clones, around 80% seen once; the top ten hold 15% to 20%.

The receptor comes from a woman between 65 and 79 years old in a cohort exposed to, infected with or recovered from COVID-19 (not recorded which). This chain uses TRBV7-2 with TRBJ1-2, with 7 bases fitting TRBD1. Sequenced: PBMCs or T cells enriched from blood (not recorded which). DNA of the CDR3: TGTGCCAGCAGCTTACTACAGGGACAGTTTAACTATGGCTACACCTTC. The encoded protein is CASSLLQGQFNYGYTF.